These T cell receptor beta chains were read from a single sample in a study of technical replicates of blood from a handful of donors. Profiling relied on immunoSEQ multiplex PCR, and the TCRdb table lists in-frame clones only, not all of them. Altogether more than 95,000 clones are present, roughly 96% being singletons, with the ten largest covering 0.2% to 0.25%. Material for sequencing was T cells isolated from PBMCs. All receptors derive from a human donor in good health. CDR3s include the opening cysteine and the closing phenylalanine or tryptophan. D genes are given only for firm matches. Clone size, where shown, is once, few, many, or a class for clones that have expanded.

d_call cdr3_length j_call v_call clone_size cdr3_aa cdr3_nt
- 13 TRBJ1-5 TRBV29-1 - CSAGRGSGQPQHF TGCAGCGCCGGCAGGGGAAGTGGACAGCCCCAGCATTTT
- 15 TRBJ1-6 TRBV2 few CASSDRALAGSPLHF TGTGCCAGCAGTGATAGGGCCCTCGCAGGGTCACCCCTCCACTTT
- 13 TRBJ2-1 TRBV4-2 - CASSQDRYAGPFF TGTGCCAGCAGCCAAGATCGGTATGCAGGGCCGTTCTTC
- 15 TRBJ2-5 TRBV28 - CASTQYGSWSETQYF TGTGCCAGCACCCAATACGGGTCCTGGTCGGAGACCCAGTACTTC
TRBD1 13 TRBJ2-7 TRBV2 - CASSAGTAYEQYF TGTGCCAGCAGTGCCGGGACAGCCTACGAGCAGTACTTC
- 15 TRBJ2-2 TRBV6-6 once CASKYESSNTGELFF TGTGCCAGCAAGTACGAGAGCTCGAACACCGGGGAGCTGTTTTTT
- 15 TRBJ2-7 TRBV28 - CASSSQGTRSYEQYF TGTGCCAGCAGTTCCCAGGGGACACGATCCTACGAGCAGTACTTC
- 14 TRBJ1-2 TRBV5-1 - CASVPGPSNYGYTF TGCGCCAGTGTTCCCGGACCTAGCAACTATGGCTACACCTTC
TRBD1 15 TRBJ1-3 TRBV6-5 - CASSYSGQTGNTIYF TGTGCCAGCAGTTACTCGGGACAGACTGGAAACACCATATATTTT
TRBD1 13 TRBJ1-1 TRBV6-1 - CAGTASMNTEAFF TGTGCCGGGACAGCCAGCATGAACACTGAAGCTTTCTTT
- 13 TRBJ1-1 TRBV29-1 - CSVEAKGDTEAFF TGCAGCGTTGAGGCGAAGGGGGACACTGAAGCTTTCTTT
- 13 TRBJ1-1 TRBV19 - CASYRGAGTEAFF TGTGCCTCCTATAGGGGCGCCGGCACTGAAGCTTTCTTT
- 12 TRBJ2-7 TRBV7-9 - CASSYGGYEQYF TGTGCCAGCAGCTACGGGGGTTACGAGCAGTACTTC
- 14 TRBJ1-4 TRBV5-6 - CASSLARGKEKLFF TGTGCCAGCAGCTTGGCCCGGGGGAAGGAAAAACTGTTTTTT
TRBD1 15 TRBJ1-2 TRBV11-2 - CASSLDPGQGYGYTF TGTGCCAGCAGCTTAGATCCCGGACAGGGCTATGGCTACACCTTC
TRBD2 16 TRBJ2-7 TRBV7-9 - CASSRSGGETPYEQYF TGTGCCAGCAGCCGTAGCGGGGGGGAAACTCCGTACGAGCAGTACTTC
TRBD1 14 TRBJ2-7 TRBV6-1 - CASSATGSTYEQYF TGTGCCAGCAGTGCGACAGGGTCCACCTACGAGCAGTACTTC
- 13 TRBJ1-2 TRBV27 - CASSLARDYGYTF TGTGCCAGCAGTTTAGCCAGGGACTATGGCTACACCTTC
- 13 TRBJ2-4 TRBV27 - CASSELAKNIQYF TGTGCCAGCTCTGAGCTAGCCAAAAACATTCAGTACTTC
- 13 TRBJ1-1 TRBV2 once CASKSGPGTEAFF TGTGCCAGCAAGTCAGGTCCAGGCACTGAAGCTTTCTTT
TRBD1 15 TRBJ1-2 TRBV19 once CASSKAQDRLSGYTF TGTGCCAGTAGTAAGGCTCAGGACAGGTTGTCTGGCTACACCTTC
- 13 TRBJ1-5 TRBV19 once CASTGILNQPQHF TGTGCCAGTACAGGGATTTTAAATCAGCCCCAGCATTTT
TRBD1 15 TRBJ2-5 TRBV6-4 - CASSDGTGGQETQYF TGTGCCAGCAGTGACGGGACAGGGGGCCAAGAGACCCAGTACTTC
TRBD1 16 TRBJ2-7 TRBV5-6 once CASSPSSGTAFYEQYF TGTGCCAGCAGCCCAAGTTCCGGGACAGCATTCTACGAGCAGTACTTC
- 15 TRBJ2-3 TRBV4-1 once CASSPGVLRTDTQYF TGCGCCAGCAGCCCCGGGGTGTTAAGAACAGATACGCAGTATTTT
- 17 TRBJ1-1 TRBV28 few CASRLHPTRIRPTEAFF TGTGCCAGCAGACTCCACCCAACCAGGATTAGACCGACTGAAGCTTTCTTT
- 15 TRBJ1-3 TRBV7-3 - CASSLIGEAGNTIYF TGTGCCAGCAGCTTAATAGGGGAGGCTGGAAACACCATATATTTT
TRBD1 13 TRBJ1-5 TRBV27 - CASSSKTGQPQHF TGTGCCAGCAGTTCAAAGACAGGGCAGCCCCAGCATTTT
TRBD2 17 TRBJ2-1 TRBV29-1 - CSVEQGLAGGEWNEQFF TGCAGCGTCGAACAAGGACTAGCGGGAGGAGAATGGAATGAGCAGTTCTTC
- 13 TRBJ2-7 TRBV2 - CASSAGGTYEQYF TGTGCCAGCAGTGCTGGGGGGACCTACGAGCAGTACTTC
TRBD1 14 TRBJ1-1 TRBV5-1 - CASSGDRGDTEAFF TGCGCCAGCAGCGGAGACAGGGGGGACACTGAAGCTTTCTTT
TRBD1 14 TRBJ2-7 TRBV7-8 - CASSRLGQGDEQYF TGTGCCAGCAGCCGCCTGGGACAGGGAGACGAGCAGTACTTC
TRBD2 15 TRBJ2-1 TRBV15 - CATSRGGSSYNEQFF TGTGCCACCAGCCGAGGCGGGAGTTCCTACAATGAGCAGTTCTTC
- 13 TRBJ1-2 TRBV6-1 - CASSVVGDYGYTF TGTGCCAGCAGTGTGGTGGGAGACTATGGCTACACCTTC
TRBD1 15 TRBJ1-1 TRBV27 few CASSSSGTANTEAFF TGTGCCAGCAGCTCTTCCGGGACAGCTAACACTGAAGCTTTCTTT
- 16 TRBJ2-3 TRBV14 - CASSHLGLSGTDTQYF TGTGCCAGCAGCCACCTGGGCCTTTCGGGGACAGATACGCAGTATTTT
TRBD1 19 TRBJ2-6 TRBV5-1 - CASSSYGTGPEEGANVLTF TGCGCCAGCAGCTCCTACGGGACAGGGCCGGAAGAGGGGGCCAACGTCCTGACTTTC
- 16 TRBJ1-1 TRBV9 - CASSVGAGDLNTEAFF TGTGCCAGCAGCGTAGGAGCAGGGGATTTGAACACTGAAGCTTTCTTT
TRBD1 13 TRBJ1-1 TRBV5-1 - CASSVNRGAEAFF TGCGCCAGCAGCGTGAACAGGGGTGCTGAAGCTTTCTTT
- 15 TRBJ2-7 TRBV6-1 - CASRGRHDYPYEQYF TGTGCCAGCAGGGGGAGACACGATTACCCCTACGAGCAGTACTTC
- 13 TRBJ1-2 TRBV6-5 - CASSTTDSYGYTF TGTGCCAGCAGTACTACTGACAGCTATGGCTACACCTTC
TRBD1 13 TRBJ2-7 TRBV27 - CASSHGQGNEQYF TGTGCCAGCAGTCACGGACAGGGGAACGAGCAGTACTTC
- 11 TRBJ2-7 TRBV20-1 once CSANDIYEQYF TGCAGTGCTAACGACATCTACGAGCAGTACTTC
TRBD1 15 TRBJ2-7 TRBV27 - CASSLTGTEPGEQYF TGTGCCAGCAGTTTAACCGGGACAGAACCGGGGGAGCAGTACTTC
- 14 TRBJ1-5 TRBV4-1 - CASSQADTNQPQHF TGCGCCAGCAGCCAAGCGGACACAAATCAGCCCCAGCATTTT
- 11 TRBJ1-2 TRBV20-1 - CRIQGDYGYTF TGCAGGATACAGGGAGACTATGGCTACACCTTC
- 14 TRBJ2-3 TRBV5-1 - CASSSGQSTDTQYF TGCGCCAGCAGCTCTGGACAGAGCACAGATACGCAGTATTTT
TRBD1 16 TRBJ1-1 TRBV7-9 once CASSLRRQGANTEAFF TGTGCCAGCAGCCTCCGAAGACAGGGGGCAAACACTGAAGCTTTCTTT
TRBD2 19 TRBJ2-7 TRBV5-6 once CASSPSYGGGATSSYEQYF TGTGCCAGCAGCCCCAGTTACGGCGGGGGGGCCACCTCTTCCTACGAGCAGTACTTC
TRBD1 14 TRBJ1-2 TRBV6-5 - CASSYTGTDYGYTF TGTGCCAGCAGTTATACCGGGACAGACTATGGCTACACCTTC
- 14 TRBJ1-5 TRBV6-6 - CASSAGLQNQPQHF TGTGCCAGCAGCGCGGGACTACAAAATCAGCCCCAGCATTTT
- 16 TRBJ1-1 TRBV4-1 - CASSQGSEGDNTEAFF TGCGCCAGCAGCCAAGGGTCCGAGGGGGACAACACTGAAGCTTTCTTT
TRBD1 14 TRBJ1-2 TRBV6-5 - CASSSSQQGYGYTF TGTGCCAGCAGCTCAAGTCAACAGGGGTATGGCTACACCTTC
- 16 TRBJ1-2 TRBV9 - CASSVGQWPENYGYTF TGTGCCAGCAGCGTAGGGCAGTGGCCGGAGAACTATGGCTACACCTTC
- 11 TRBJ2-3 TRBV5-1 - CASRLTDTQYF TGCGCCAGCCGTCTGACAGATACGCAGTATTTT
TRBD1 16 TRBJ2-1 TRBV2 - CASRGNRGSVYNEQFF TGTGCCAGCAGGGGAAACAGGGGATCGGTCTACAATGAGCAGTTCTTC
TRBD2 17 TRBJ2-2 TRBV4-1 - CASSKPPAGANTGELFF TGCGCCAGCAGCAAACCCCCGGCGGGAGCGAACACCGGGGAGCTGTTTTTT
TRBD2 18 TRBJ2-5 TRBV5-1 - CASSLFIRSGSGQETQYF TGCGCCAGCAGCTTGTTTATCCGTAGCGGGAGTGGACAAGAGACCCAGTACTTC
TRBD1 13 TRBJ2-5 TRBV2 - CASTQTGVETQYF TGTGCCAGCACCCAGACAGGGGTAGAGACCCAGTACTTC